The entry below gives a single TCR beta chain sequence along with its context. Its target is not known. The data stem from a study of identical twins. Study-level findings and limits: Insertions were fewer in abundant cord blood beta clonotypes, whereas memory repertoires showed none of this pattern.

All donors comprised healthy Caucasians. Per germline, CDR1 LGHNA and CDR2 YNFKEQ. The CDR3 runs to 16 residues. TCRdb reprocessed the 5' RACE reads via MiXCR and lists one record per CDR3 protein. The sample carries 1.5 million or so distinct CDR3 sequences, more than 30% recorded once. The chain links TRBV4-2 to TRBJ2-1; 11 nucleotides agree with TRBD2. The tail of the sequence fits TRBJ2-7 better, so the J call may be wrong. The sample taken for sequencing was cord blood. This TCR was sampled from a newborn girl in good health. CDR3 loop: CASSRVSGRGYNEQYF. The CDR3 DNA is TGTGCCAGCAGCCGAGTTAGCGGGAGGGGATACAATGAGCAGTACTTC.